The 19 T cell receptor beta chains listed next were all sequenced from one sample in a study of blood T cell repertoires in COVID-19. This table comes from immunoSEQ multiplex PCR, and its TCRdb copy is limited to in-frame clones, with some not included. The sample comprises fewer than 150,000 clones, about 86% of which are singletons, and around 8% rests with the top ten. Sequenced material: peripheral blood. These receptors were obtained from a human donor in a cohort sampled during active COVID-19.

The CDR3 reads CASSQETGRGQPQHF. As DNA, the CDR3 is TGTGCCAGCAGCCAAGAAACGGGCAGGGGCCAGCCCCAGCATTTT. This chain uses TRBV3-1 (or the pseudogene TRBV3-2) with TRBJ1-5; D possibly corresponds to TRBD1 (6 bases). The CDR3 spans 15 residues. Trimming left V 0 bases short and J 7 bases short, with 13 bases between. Germline lookup yields CDR1 LGHDT and CDR2 YNNKEL (reference sequence).

The rearrangement joins TRBV11-1 to TRBJ2-6; tentatively, D is TRBD2 (6 bases). The CDR3 totals 15 residues. The V end lost 3 bases, the J end lost 3 bases, and 9 bases lay between the germline ends. Germline V lookup: CDR1 SGHAT, CDR2 FQDESV (reference sequence). CDR3 nucleotide sequence: TGTGCCAGCAGCTTCGGGGGAATTGGGGCCAACGTCCTGACTTTC. Translated, it gives CASSFGGIGANVLTF.

The chain links TRBV27 to TRBJ1-1; the D gene is possibly TRBD1 (5 bases). Germline V gene sequence: CDR1 MNHEY, CDR2 SMNVEV (reference sequence). CDR3 length: 12 residues. The ends were cut back, 8 bases at V and 7 bases at J, with 14 bases in the middle. This CDR3 is CASRRTGLEAFF. The CDR3 region has the DNA TGTGCCAGCCGAAGAACGGGACTTGAAGCTTTCTTT.

V usage is TRBV10-3 and J usage is TRBJ2-7; tentatively, D is TRBD2 (5 bases). Looked up from germline, CDR1 is ENHRY and CDR2 is SYGVKD. The length of the CDR3 is 12 residues. Trimming cost V 3 bases and J 4 bases, with 7 bases left between them. As DNA, the CDR3 is TGTGCCATCAGTGAAGAGGGTTACGAGCAGTACTTC. Protein product: CAISEEGYEQYF.

This clone showed up many times. The chain links TRBV6-5 to TRBJ2-3, with D uncertain. The CDR3 has 12 amino acids. Trimming took off 7 bases at V and 0 bases at J, with 5 bases between the two ends. Germline CDR1 MNHEY, CDR2 SVGAGI. The DNA of the CDR3 is TGTGCCAGCAATCTTAGCACAGATACGCAGTATTTT. Its translation: CASNLSTDTQYF.

V is TRBV5-6 and J is TRBJ1-1, with 11 bases that match TRBD1. CDR3 length equals 16 residues. Germline V lookup: CDR1 SGHDT, CDR2 YYEEEE. V shed 6 bases and J 4 bases; nucleotides not matched to a gene: 11. The CDR3 bases are TGTGCCAGCAAAAAGGACAGGGGGCGGTTAGGCACTGAAGCTTTCTTT. Translated, it gives CASKKDRGRLGTEAFF.

The table lists this clone with a few counts. Other DNA variants within this sample encode the same CDR3. This chain connects TRBV7-2 to TRBJ2-3; 11 bases are a match to TRBD2. The J segment lost 5 bases and the V segment lost 3 bases, leaving 7 bases of the junction unmatched. Germline V gene lookup returns CDR1 SGHTA and CDR2 FQGNSA. The CDR3 runs 16 residues. The CDR3 protein is CASSLNSGGAKDTQYF. The CDR3 DNA is TGTGCCAGCAGCTTGAATAGCGGGGGGGCTAAAGATACGCAGTATTTT.

The chain employs TRBV27 and TRBJ2-7; 9 bases match TRBD1. Trimming removed 4 bases from V and 2 bases from J; junction bases left unmatched: 3. Per germline, CDR1 MNHEY and CDR2 SMNVEV (reference sequence). The CDR3 sequence is 14 residues long. CDR3 in DNA: TGTGCCAGCAGTTCCTACAGGGGGCCCTACGAGCAGTACTTC. Translating gives CASSSYRGPYEQYF.

The rearrangement joins TRBV5-4 to TRBJ2-1; D is possibly TRBD2 (6 bases). V gave up 2 bases and J gave up 8 bases, with 11 bases separating them. Germline V lookup: CDR1 SGHNT, CDR2 YYREEE (reference sequence). This CDR3 contains 13 residues. As DNA, the CDR3 is TGTGCCAGCAGCTTTGGGGGGAGAGATGAGCAGTTCTTC. It encodes CASSFGGRDEQFF.

The rearrangement links TRBV5-1 to TRBJ1-2; D may be TRBD1 (6 bases). Trimming stripped 4 bases from V and 6 bases from J, with 22 bases between. CDR3 length equals 16 residues. Germline CDR1 and CDR2: SGHRS and YFSETQ. The CDR3 DNA follows: TGCGCCAGCAGCCGCCACCCATTAGACAGGTTAAATGGCTACACCTTC. Its translation is CASSRHPLDRLNGYTF.

V and J are TRBV4-1 and TRBJ1-3, with a tentative D call TRBD1 (6 bases). Germline V CDR1 and CDR2: MGHRA, YSYEKL. V lost 0 bases to trimming and J lost 0 bases, with 15 bases between them. This CDR3 has 18 residues. The CDR3 loop reads CASSQERWTAASGNTIYF. In DNA form, the CDR3 reads TGCGCCAGCAGCCAAGAGAGGTGGACAGCCGCCTCTGGAAACACCATATATTTT.

The V and J genes are TRBV20-1 and TRBJ1-4; D may be TRBD1 (5 bases). CDR3 size: 11 residues. Between the trimmed V and J ends, which lost 7 bases and 5 bases, there was a span of 8 bases. Germline CDR1 reads DFQATT; CDR2 reads SNEGSKA (reference sequence). CDR3 coding DNA: TGCAGTGTCAGGGTGAATGAAAAACTGTTTTTT. Translation gives CSVRVNEKLFF.

The chain links TRBV5-1 to TRBJ1-3; possibly TRBD1 for D (6 bases). Deletions cut 4 bases from V and 0 bases from J, with 11 bases between. CDR1 and CDR2 from the germline V gene are SGHRS and YFSETQ. The CDR3 totals 15 residues. CDR3 DNA: TGCGCCAGCAGCCCGACAGGTAACTCTGGAAACACCATATATTTT. Protein: CASSPTGNSGNTIYF.

The CDR3 DNA reads as TGTGCCAGCAGCCTACACCCGGGACAGGGGGCGGCTGGGGCCAACGTCCTGACTTTC. Protein sequence: CASSLHPGQGAAGANVLTF. The chain carries TRBV3-1 (or the pseudogene TRBV3-2) and TRBJ2-6; 12 bases map to TRBD1. V dropped 4 bases and J dropped 2; count of bases not matched to a gene: 9. The length of the CDR3 is 19 residues. Per the germline V gene, CDR1 is LGHDT and CDR2 is YNNKEL (reference sequence).

The gene calls are TRBV18 and TRBJ1-3; 7 bases line up with TRBD1. With V trimmed by 7 bases and J by 0 bases, 9 bases remained unmatched. CDR1 KGHSH and CDR2 LQKENI come from the germline V gene. There are 16 residues in the CDR3. CDR3 region: CASLRDSLLSGNTIYF. CDR3 nucleotide sequence: TGTGCCAGCTTGAGGGACAGCCTCCTCTCTGGAAACACCATATATTTT.

The V and J genes are TRBV21-1 and TRBJ2-3; TRBD2, the table's D call, lacks a check against the DNA. TRBV21-1 is a known pseudogene. The CDR3 extends over 19 amino acids. The CDR3 nucleotides are TGTGCCAGCAGCAAAGTGGGGCTAGCGGGGGCCAAGAGCACAGATACGCAGTATTTT. Encoded protein: CASSKVGLAGAKSTDTQYF.

The sample holds a few counts of this clone. The chain has TRBV11-2 and TRBJ1-3, with no clear D. Germline assignment: CDR1 SGHAT and CDR2 FQNNGV. This CDR3 contains 19 residues. The germline V and J ends were trimmed by 4 bases and 0 bases, with 22 bases remaining between them. CDR3 amino acids: CASSSIRPVEGYSGNTIYF. In nucleotides, the CDR3 is TGTGCCAGCAGCTCAATCCGCCCCGTAGAGGGCTACTCTGGAAACACCATATATTTT.

This sequence joins TRBV7-3 and TRBJ2-1, with D tentatively TRBD1 (6 bases). This CDR3 has 13 amino acids. V dropped 4 bases and J dropped 4 bases, with 8 bases sitting between them. Germline CDR1 is SGHTA and CDR2 is FQGTGA. CDR3 sequence reads: CASSWTDYNEQFF. The CDR3 DNA follows: TGTGCCAGCAGCTGGACAGATTACAATGAGCAGTTCTTC.

V usage is TRBV19 and J usage is TRBJ1-1; possibly TRBD1 for D (6 bases). CDR1 is LNHDA and CDR2 is SQIVND in the germline V gene (reference sequence). The ends were cut back, 6 bases at V and 3 bases at J, with 11 bases in the middle. CDR3 length: 13 residues. The CDR3 DNA is TGTGCCAGTAGGGGAAGACAGGACACTGAAGCTTTCTTT. Its translation is CASRGRQDTEAFF.